Each of the 22 T cell receptor beta chains below was sequenced from the same sample in a study of CD8 T cells in ankylosing spondylitis. TCRdb re-derived calls from the 5' RACE reads in MiXCR, one entry per CDR3 protein. The sample has tens of thousands of distinct CDR3 sequences; around 10% are singletons. The sequenced material came from blood, either unsorted or a sorted T cell fraction (not recorded which). The source is a male donor with ankylosing spondylitis or in good health (not recorded which).

This clonotype was observed at least ten times. CDR3 sequence: CASSLRLETQYF. As DNA, the CDR3 is TGTGCCAGCAGTTTAAGGTTGGAGACCCAGTACTTC. This chain uses TRBV28 with TRBJ2-5; D is unresolved. V shed 2 bases and J shed 5 bases, with 6 bases lying between them. CDR3 length: 12 residues. Per germline, CDR1 MDHEN and CDR2 SYDVKM.

This clonotype has a count of ten or more. The chain employs TRBV3-1 and TRBJ1-1; 8 positions agree with TRBD1. The ends lost 0 bases at V and 6 bases at J; junction bases unmatched: 12. From germline, CDR1 is LGHDT and CDR2 YNNKEL (reference sequence). The CDR3 is 17 amino acids. The CDR3 coding sequence is TGTGCCAGCAGCCAAGATTGGGATAAAGGACAGGGCCCTGAAGCTTTCTTT. Its translation: CASSQDWDKGQGPEAFF. The entire variable domain, with the rest obtained from reference TRBV3-1 and TRBJ1-1, is as follows: DTAVSQTPKYLVTQMGNDKSIKCEQNLGHDTMYWYKQDSKKFLKIMFSYNNKELIINETVPNRFSPKSPDKAHLNLHINSLELGDSAVYFCASSQDWDKGQGPEAFFGQGTRLTVV.

This clonotype has a count of ten or more. The V and J genes are TRBV7-2 and TRBJ2-7, with 8 positions matching TRBD1. With 4 bases clipped from V and 2 bases from J, the junction kept 7 bases outside the gene matches. This CDR3 contains 15 residues. CDR1 and CDR2 from the germline V gene are SGHTA and FQGNSA. The CDR3 spells CASSSDRGVPYEQYF. CDR3 coding DNA: TGTGCCAGCAGCTCAGACAGGGGAGTACCCTACGAGCAGTACTTC.

The CDR3 is CASSPDSDRVSPLHF. The DNA for the CDR3 is TGTGCCAGCAGCCCCGACAGCGACAGGGTTTCACCCCTCCACTTT. The V and J genes are TRBV7-9 and TRBJ1-6, with 7 bases fitting TRBD1. The CDR3 is 15 amino acids. The trim removed 5 bases at V and 9 bases at J, leaving 10 bases unmatched. Germline V CDR1 and CDR2: SEHNR, FQNEAQ (reference sequence).

In the case of this clonotype: This may come from a read error, since a much larger clone is one base off. The gene calls are TRBV7-7 and TRBJ2-7; D is ambiguous. Per the germline V gene, CDR1 is SSHAT and CDR2 is FNYEAQ (reference sequence). V lost 4 bases, J lost 3 bases, and 13 bases lay in between. The CDR3 covers 14 residues. The DNA for the CDR3 is TGTGCCAGCAGCTCAGGTGGGGAAAACTACGAGCAGTACTTC. Its protein is CASSSGGENYEQYF.

This clonotype was counted at least ten times. This sequence joins TRBV29-1 and TRBJ1-5, with 8 bases identical to TRBD1. Germline assignment: CDR1 SQVTM and CDR2 ANQGSEA. This CDR3 comprises 14 residues. The junction had 5 bases not matched to a gene; V was cut back by 4 bases and J by 3 bases. The CDR3 loop is CSVVGTGLNQPQHF. The CDR3 DNA reads TGCAGCGTTGTAGGGACAGGTCTCAATCAGCCCCAGCATTTT.

Ten or more counts support this clonotype. The chain uses TRBV3-1 and TRBJ1-1, with D uncertain. This CDR3 spans 11 amino acids. V lost 5 bases to trimming and J lost 7 bases, with 8 bases between them. CDR1 is LGHDT, CDR2 YNNKEL, per germline (reference sequence). CDR3 sequence (DNA): TGTGCCAGCAGCTTTAGATTTGAAGCTTTCTTT. This codes for CASSFRFEAFF.

This clonotype was seen many times. The chain employs TRBV5-1 and TRBJ1-1, with TRBD1 as a possible D gene (6 bases). V dropped 0 bases and J dropped 1 base, with 13 bases sitting between them. Germline-derived CDR1 and CDR2 are SGHRS and YFSETQ. CDR3 length equals 16 residues. DNA of the CDR3: TGCGCCAGCAGCTTGGATTCGGGGGCTGGGAACACTGAAGCTTTCTTT. Residues: CASSLDSGAGNTEAFF.

This clonotype appeared many times. The chain carries TRBV12-3 or TRBV12-4 and TRBJ2-1; D is ambiguous. The CDR3 spans 19 residues. V was trimmed by 2 bases and J by 2 bases, leaving 22 bases between them. CDR3: CASSLISPHSVGAYNEQFF. CDR3 DNA sequence: TGTGCCAGCAGTTTAATATCCCCCCACTCGGTTGGAGCCTACAATGAGCAGTTCTTC.

The chain is built from TRBV28 and TRBJ1-1, with 7 positions matching TRBD1. CDR1 and CDR2 (germline): MDHEN, SYDVKM. V lost 4 bases and J lost 6; bases outside the gene matches: 11. This CDR3 has 15 amino acids. Written as DNA, the CDR3 is TGTGCCAGCAGTTCCCTCCCAGAGGGGGCTTCTGAAGCTTTCTTT. This encodes CASSSLPEGASEAFF.

This clonotype was counted between two and nine times. The J gene is TRBJ2-4, the V gene TRBV6-1; D possibly corresponds to TRBD1 (6 bases). V gave up 11 bases and J gave up 6 bases, with 17 bases separating them. The CDR3 spans 13 residues. Germline V gives CDR1 MNHNS, CDR2 SASEGT. This chain's CDR3 is CAGSEQGANIQYF. CDR3 coding DNA: TGTGCCGGCTCTGAACAGGGAGCAAACATTCAGTACTTC.

This clonotype was detected many times. The V call is TRBV12-3 or TRBV12-4, the J call TRBJ1-1; no firm D call. The CDR3 contains 13 residues. V shed 3 bases and J shed 1 base, with 6 bases lying between them. The CDR3 sequence: CASSFRENTEAFF. The CDR3 DNA follows: TGTGCCAGCAGTTTCCGGGAGAACACTGAAGCTTTCTTT.

The sample holds many counts of this clonotype. The chain couples TRBV20-1 to TRBJ2-1; TRBD2 matches at 11 bases. The CDR3 runs 13 residues. The germline V gene has CDR1 DFQATT and CDR2 SNEGSKA (reference sequence). V lost 5 bases, J lost 16 bases, and 13 bases stayed unmatched. As DNA, the CDR3 is TGCAGTGCTCAAAGGCTAGCGGGGGGACCGAGATTCTTC. This sequence encodes CSAQRLAGGPRFF.

The sample holds many counts of this clonotype. The J gene is TRBJ2-3, the V gene TRBV24-1; D not resolved. Germline V gene data show CDR1 as KGHDR and CDR2 as SFDVKD. The V end was cut by 7 bases, the J end by 2 bases, with 18 bases between. The CDR3 length is 16 residues. In DNA, the CDR3 is TGTGCCACCAGCCCAATATGTTGGATGATCACAGATACGCAGTATTTT. It specifies CATSPICWMITDTQYF.

About this clonotype itself: A much larger clone lies a single base off, so this may be a read error. V usage is TRBV7-8 and J usage is TRBJ2-3, with D maybe TRBD1 (6 bases). From germline, CDR1 is SGHVS and CDR2 FQNEAQ. This CDR3 is built from 13 residues. CDR3 nucleotide sequence: TGTGTCAGCAGCTCAGGGGTCACAGATACGCAGTATTTT. Protein: CVSSSGVTDTQYF. The variable domain in full, with the rest retrieved from reference TRBV7-8 and TRBJ2-3, is GAGVSQSPRYKVAKRGQDVALRCDPISGHVSLFWYQQALGQGPEFLTYFQNEAQLDKSGLPSDRFFAERPEGSVSTLKIQRTQQEDSAVYLCVSSSGVTDTQYFGPGTRLTVL.

This clonotype was counted at least ten times. The chain is built from TRBV12-3 or TRBV12-4 and TRBJ1-3; D not certain. Trimming cost V 6 bases and J 2 bases, with 8 bases left between them. The CDR3 runs 13 residues. The CDR3 DNA follows: TGTGCCAGCAGCCTACCGCCTGGAAACACCATATATTTT. It encodes CASSLPPGNTIYF.

This chain uses TRBV12-3 or TRBV12-4 with TRBJ2-3; D is unresolved. CDR3 length equals 16 residues. V was trimmed by 5 bases and J by 0 bases, leaving 15 bases between them. Here the CDR3 reads CASSPPLGPSTDTQYF. For the CDR3, the DNA is TGTGCCAGCAGTCCCCCCTTAGGCCCTAGCACAGATACGCAGTATTTT.

This clonotype qualifies as medium-sized. The chain joins TRBV12-3 or TRBV12-4 to TRBJ2-5, with TRBD1 as a possible D gene (5 bases). The CDR3 is made up of 13 amino acids. V was pared by 7 bases and J by 4 bases, with 13 bases between. For the CDR3, the DNA is TGTGCCAGCACCCCCCAGGGTCGAGAGACCCAGTACTTC. Protein sequence: CASTPQGRETQYF.

In its sample, this clonotype was seen many times. V gene TRBV5-1 combines with J gene TRBJ2-1; 8 bases agree with TRBD2. The CDR3 runs to 16 residues. Germline V gives CDR1 SGHRS, CDR2 YFSETQ. With 1 base clipped from V and 4 bases from J, the junction kept 7 bases outside the gene matches. Here the CDR3 reads CASSLQAGALYNEQFF. CDR3 nucleotides: TGCGCCAGCAGCTTGCAAGCGGGGGCCCTTTACAATGAGCAGTTCTTC.

This clonotype was observed many times. The chain combines TRBV7-2 with TRBJ2-4, with unresolved D. This CDR3 is built from 15 residues. Germline CDR1 is SGHTA and CDR2 is FQGNSA. Trimming cost V 4 bases and J 0 bases, with 10 bases left between them. The CDR3, as DNA: TGTGCCAGCAGCTACGACACGCTAGCCAAAAACATTCAGTACTTC. It encodes CASSYDTLAKNIQYF.

This clonotype was counted many times. The gene calls are TRBV4-2 and TRBJ1-4; 8 bases are shared with TRBD1. This CDR3 contains 18 residues. V dropped 2 bases and J dropped 1; count of bases not matched to a gene: 9. Germline V lookup: CDR1 LGHNA, CDR2 YNFKEQ. The CDR3 reads CASSQRDRPLETNEKLFF. In DNA form, the CDR3 reads TGTGCCAGCAGCCAACGGGACAGGCCCCTTGAAACTAATGAAAAACTGTTTTTT.

The sample holds a few counts of this clonotype. The J gene is TRBJ2-5, the V gene TRBV5-6, with D possibly called TRBD1 or TRBD2 (5 bases each). CDR3 length: 14 amino acids. V lost 1 base and J 1 base, leaving 8 bases between the germline ends. Germline V gene sequence: CDR1 SGHDT, CDR2 YYEEEE. The CDR3 sequence is CASSLLGRQETQYF. CDR3 nucleotide sequence: TGTGCCAGCAGCTTGTTGGGACGCCAAGAGACCCAGTACTTC.